Below, one TCR beta chain is given with its context. Assay execution proceeded at the deep level. Profiled with immunoSEQ multiplex PCR; TCRdb holds only in-frame clones, not every one. Seen here are about 750,000 clones, approximately 92% observed once, and the top ten hold less than 25%. V gave up 2 bases and J gave up 0 bases, with 9 bases separating them. The CDR3 consists of 15 residues. Germline CDR1 and CDR2: MNHNY and SVGAGI (reference sequence). This sample was taken from a study of shared clonotypes between healthy human individuals. Selected positively for CCR7 and CD45RO-negative, naive CD8 cells excluded terminally differentiated effector memory CD45RA+ cells.

This sequence originates from a man younger than 45 in good health. The V gene is TRBV6-6, the J gene TRBJ2-3, with TRBD2 as a possible D gene (6 bases). The sample taken for sequencing was naive CD8+ T cells sorted from blood. CDR3 DNA: TGTGCCAGCAGTTACGTCGGGACTAGCACAGATACGCAGTATTTT. Encoded protein: CASSYVGTSTDTQYF.